This T cell receptor (beta chain) was retrieved from a study of multiple sclerosis patients with progressive multifocal leukoencephalopathy. Each PCR contained spiked synthetic TR CDR3 controls spanning every V-J pairing. Libraries were prepared by immunoSEQ multiplex PCR; TCRdb keeps only in-frame clonotypes and omits some of them. The sample lists fewer than 40,000 clones; about 87% were seen once. Noted time point: time of PML onset. Trimming took 0 bases from V and 2 from J, leaving 11 bases between them. The CDR3 spans 16 residues. CDR1 and CDR2 (germline): KGHSH, LQKENI. This chain connects TRBV18 to TRBJ2-1; D gene ambiguous. This receptor was obtained from a woman in her thirties or forties with progressive multifocal leukoencephalopathy. Here the sequenced sample was PBMCs, taken from a patient treated with natalizumab. CDR3 bases: TGTGCCAGCTCACCACCCTCAATGAGCACCTACAATGAGCAGTTCTTC. This sequence encodes CASSPPSMSTYNEQFF.